Listed here is a single TCR beta chain. The assay was immunoSEQ multiplex PCR, and TCRdb's table has in-frame clones only and misses some. The sample has 2 million to 2.5 million clones; roughly 93% are singletons. CDR1 SGHVS and CDR2 FNYEAQ come from the germline V gene. V lost 2 bases to trimming and J lost 4 bases, with 5 bases between them. The length of the CDR3 is 12 residues. This sample was taken from a study of shared clonotypes between healthy human individuals. This receptor was identified in a man between 18 and 29 years old in good health. Some clones in this sample may be carry-over from other donors' samples. The chain recombines TRBV7-6 with TRBJ1-1, with D hard to call. The specimen was naive CD4+ T cells from PBMCs. Subset here: CD45RA+ positively selected. DNA for the CDR3: TGTGCCAGCAGCTTAACGGGCACTGAAGCTTTCTTT. It is translated as CASSLTGTEAFF.